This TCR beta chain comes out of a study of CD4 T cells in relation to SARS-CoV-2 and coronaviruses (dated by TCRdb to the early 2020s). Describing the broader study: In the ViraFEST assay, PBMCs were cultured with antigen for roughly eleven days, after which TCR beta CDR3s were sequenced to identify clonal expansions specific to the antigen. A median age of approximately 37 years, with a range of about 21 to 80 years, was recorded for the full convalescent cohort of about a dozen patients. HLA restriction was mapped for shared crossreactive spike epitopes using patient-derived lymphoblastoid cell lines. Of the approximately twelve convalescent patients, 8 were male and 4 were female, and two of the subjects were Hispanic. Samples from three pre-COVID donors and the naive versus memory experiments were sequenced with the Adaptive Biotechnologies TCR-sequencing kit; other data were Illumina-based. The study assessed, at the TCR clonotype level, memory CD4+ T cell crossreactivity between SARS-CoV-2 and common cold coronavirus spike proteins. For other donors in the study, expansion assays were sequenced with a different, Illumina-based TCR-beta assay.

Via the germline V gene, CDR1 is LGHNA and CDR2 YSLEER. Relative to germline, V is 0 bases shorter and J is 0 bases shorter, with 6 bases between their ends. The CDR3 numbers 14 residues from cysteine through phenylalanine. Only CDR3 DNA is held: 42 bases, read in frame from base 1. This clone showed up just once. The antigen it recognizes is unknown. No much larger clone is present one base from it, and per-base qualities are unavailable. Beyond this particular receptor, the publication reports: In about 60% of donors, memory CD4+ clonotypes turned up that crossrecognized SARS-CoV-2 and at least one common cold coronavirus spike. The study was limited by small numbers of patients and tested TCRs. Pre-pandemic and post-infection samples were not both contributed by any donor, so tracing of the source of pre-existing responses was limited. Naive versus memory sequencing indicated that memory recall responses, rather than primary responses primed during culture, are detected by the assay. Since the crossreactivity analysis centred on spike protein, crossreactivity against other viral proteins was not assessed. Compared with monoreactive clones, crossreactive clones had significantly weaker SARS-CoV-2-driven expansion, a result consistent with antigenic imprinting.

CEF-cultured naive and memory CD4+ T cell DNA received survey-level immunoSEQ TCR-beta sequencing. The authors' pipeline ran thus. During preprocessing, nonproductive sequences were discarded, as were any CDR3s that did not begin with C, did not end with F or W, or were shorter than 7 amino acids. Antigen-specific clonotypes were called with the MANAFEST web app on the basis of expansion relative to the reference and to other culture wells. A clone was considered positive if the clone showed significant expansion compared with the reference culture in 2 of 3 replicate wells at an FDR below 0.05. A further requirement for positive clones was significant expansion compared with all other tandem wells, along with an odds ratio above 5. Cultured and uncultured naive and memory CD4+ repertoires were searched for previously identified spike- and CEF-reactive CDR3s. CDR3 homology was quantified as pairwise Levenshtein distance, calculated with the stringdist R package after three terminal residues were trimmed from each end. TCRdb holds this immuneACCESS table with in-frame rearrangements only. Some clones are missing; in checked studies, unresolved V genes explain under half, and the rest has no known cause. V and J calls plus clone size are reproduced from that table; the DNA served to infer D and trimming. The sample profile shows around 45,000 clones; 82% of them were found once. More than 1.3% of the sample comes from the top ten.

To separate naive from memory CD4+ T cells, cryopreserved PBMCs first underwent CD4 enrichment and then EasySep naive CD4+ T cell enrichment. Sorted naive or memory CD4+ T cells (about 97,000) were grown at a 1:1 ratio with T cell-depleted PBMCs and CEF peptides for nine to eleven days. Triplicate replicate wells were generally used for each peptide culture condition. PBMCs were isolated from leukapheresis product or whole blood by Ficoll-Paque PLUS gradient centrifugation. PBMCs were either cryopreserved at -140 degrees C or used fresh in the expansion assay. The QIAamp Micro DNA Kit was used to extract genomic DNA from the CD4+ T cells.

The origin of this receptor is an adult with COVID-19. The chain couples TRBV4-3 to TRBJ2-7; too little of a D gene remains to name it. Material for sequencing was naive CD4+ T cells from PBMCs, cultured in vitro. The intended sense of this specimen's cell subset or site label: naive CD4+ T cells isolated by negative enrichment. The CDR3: CASSQDGSSYEQYF. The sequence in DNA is TGCGCCAGCAGCCAAGATGGGTCCTCCTACGAGCAGTACTTC.